This T cell receptor (beta chain) was identified in a study of T cell changes during pregnancy in multiple sclerosis. Produced via immunoSEQ multiplex PCR; TCRdb's table is partial and in-frame only. The table shows fewer than 80,000 clones, with around 89% occurring only once. Germline CDR1 reads SGHVS; CDR2 reads FQNEAQ. The V segment lost 0 bases and the J segment 3 bases; nucleotides outside the gene matches: 5. The length of the CDR3 is 15 residues. This receptor was obtained from a female donor in good health, enrolled as a control in a pregnancy study. Source: peripheral blood, taken in the first trimester of pregnancy. V and J are TRBV7-8 and TRBJ2-7; 7 positions match TRBD2. CDR3 DNA sequence: TGTGCCAGCAGCTTAGCGGGAGGGAACAACTACGAGCAGTACTTC. This codes for CASSLAGGNNYEQYF.